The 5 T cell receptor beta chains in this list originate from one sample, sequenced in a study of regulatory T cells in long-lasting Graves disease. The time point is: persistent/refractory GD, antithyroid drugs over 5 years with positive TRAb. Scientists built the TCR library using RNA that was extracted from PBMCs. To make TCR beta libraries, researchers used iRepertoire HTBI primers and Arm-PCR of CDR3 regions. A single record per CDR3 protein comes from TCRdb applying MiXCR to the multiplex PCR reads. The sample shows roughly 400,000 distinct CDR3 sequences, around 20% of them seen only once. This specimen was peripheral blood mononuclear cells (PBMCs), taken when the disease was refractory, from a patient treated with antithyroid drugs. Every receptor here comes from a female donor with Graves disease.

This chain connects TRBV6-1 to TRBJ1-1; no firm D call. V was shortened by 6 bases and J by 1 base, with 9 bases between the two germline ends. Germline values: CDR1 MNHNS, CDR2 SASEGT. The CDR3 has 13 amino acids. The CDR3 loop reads CASRQTTNTEAFF. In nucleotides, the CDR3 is TGTGCCAGCAGGCAAACAACGAACACTGAAGCTTTCTTT.

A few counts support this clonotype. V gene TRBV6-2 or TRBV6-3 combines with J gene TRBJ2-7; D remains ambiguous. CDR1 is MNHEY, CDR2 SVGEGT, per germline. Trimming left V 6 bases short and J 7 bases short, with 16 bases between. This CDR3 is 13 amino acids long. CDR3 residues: CASSPTDPGEQYF. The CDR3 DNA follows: TGTGCCAGCAGCCCAACTGACCCGGGTGAGCAGTACTTC.

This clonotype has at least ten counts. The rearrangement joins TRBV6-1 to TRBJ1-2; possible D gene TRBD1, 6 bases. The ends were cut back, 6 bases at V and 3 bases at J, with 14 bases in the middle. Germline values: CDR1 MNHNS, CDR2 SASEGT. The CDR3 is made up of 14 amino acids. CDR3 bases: TGTGCCAGCAGACTGGGGGGGCTCGACTATGGCTACACCTTC. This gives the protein CASRLGGLDYGYTF.

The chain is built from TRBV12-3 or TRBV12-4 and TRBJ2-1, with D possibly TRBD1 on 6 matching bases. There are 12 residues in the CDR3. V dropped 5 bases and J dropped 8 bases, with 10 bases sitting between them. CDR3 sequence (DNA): TGTGCCAGCAGTGCCCAGGGGTATGAGCAGTTCTTC. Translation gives CASSAQGYEQFF.

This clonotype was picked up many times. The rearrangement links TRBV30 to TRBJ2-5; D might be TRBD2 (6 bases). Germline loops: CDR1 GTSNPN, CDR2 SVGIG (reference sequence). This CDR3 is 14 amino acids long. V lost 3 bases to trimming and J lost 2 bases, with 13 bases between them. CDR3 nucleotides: TGTGCCTGGAGCTTTGGGGGGAGTCAAGAGACCCAGTACTTC. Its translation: CAWSFGGSQETQYF. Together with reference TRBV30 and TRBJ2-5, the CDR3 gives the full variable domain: SQTIHQWPATLVQPVGSPLSLECTVEGTSNPNLYWYRQAAGRGLQLLFYSVGIGQISSEVPQNLSASRPQDRQFILSSKKLLLSDSGFYLCAWSFGGSQETQYFGPGTRLLVL.